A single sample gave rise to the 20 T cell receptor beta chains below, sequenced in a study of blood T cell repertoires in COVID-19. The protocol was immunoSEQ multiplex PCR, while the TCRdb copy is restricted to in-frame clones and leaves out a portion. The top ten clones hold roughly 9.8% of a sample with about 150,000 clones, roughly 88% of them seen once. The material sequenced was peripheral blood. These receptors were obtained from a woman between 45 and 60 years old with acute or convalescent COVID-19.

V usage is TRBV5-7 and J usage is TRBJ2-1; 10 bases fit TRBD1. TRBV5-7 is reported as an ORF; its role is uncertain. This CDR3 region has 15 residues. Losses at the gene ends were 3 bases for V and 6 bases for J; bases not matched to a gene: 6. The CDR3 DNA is TGTGCCAGCAGCTGCTGGACAGGGGGAGGCAATGAGCAGTTCTTC. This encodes CASSCWTGGGNEQFF.

The CDR3 DNA sequence: TGCGCCAGCAGCATGACAGGGAACACTGAAGCTTTCTTT. Protein sequence: CASSMTGNTEAFF. J is TRBJ1-1 and V is TRBV4-3, with a tentative D call TRBD1 (6 bases). With 5 bases removed from V and 1 base from J, the gap between germline ends came to 8 bases. Germline CDR1 reads LGHNA; CDR2 reads YSLEER. The length of the CDR3 is 13 residues.

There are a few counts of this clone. CDR3 nucleotides: TGTGCCAGCAGTTACGGGGGCGGCAATCAGCCCCAGCATTTT. Translated, it gives CASSYGGGNQPQHF. The chain recombines TRBV6-6 with TRBJ1-5; perhaps TRBD1 as D (6 bases). V was cut by 2 bases and J by 2 bases, with 7 bases left in between. The CDR3 extends over 14 amino acids. From germline, CDR1 is MNHNY and CDR2 SVGAGI (reference sequence).

Written as DNA, the CDR3 is TGTGCCACGAGACTAGCGGGCCAAACAGATACGCAGTATTTT. Its protein product is CATRLAGQTDTQYF. V and J are TRBV19 and TRBJ2-3; 10 bases are a match to TRBD2. J was trimmed by 3 bases and V by 10 bases; bases with no gene match: 7. The CDR3 loop spans 14 amino acids. From germline, CDR1 is LNHDA and CDR2 SQIVND (reference sequence).

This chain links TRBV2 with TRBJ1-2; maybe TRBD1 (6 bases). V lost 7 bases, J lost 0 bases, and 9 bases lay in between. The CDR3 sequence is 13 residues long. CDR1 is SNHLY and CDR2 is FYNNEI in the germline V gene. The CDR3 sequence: CASTGQSNYGYTF. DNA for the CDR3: TGTGCCAGCACAGGACAGTCTAACTATGGCTACACCTTC.

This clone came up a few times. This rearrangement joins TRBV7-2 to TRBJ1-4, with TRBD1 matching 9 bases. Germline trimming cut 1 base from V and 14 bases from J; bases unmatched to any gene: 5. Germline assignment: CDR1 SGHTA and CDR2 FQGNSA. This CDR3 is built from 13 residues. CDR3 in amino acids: CASSLGRQGGLFF. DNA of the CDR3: TGTGCCAGCAGCTTAGGGAGACAGGGGGGGCTGTTTTTT.

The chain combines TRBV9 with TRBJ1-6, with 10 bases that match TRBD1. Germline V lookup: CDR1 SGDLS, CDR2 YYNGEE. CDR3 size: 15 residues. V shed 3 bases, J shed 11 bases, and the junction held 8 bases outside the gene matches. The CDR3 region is CASSGGQGGGPPLHF. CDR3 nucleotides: TGTGCCAGCAGCGGCGGACAGGGGGGAGGGCCACCCCTCCACTTT.

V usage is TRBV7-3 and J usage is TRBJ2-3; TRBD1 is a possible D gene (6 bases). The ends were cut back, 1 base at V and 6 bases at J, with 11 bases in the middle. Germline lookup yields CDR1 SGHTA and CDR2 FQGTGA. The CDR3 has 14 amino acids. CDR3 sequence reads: CASSLRGPGDTQYF. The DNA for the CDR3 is TGTGCCAGCAGCTTAAGGGGGCCCGGGGATACGCAGTATTTT. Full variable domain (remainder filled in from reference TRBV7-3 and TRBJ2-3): GAGVSQTPSNKVTEKGKYVELRCDPISGHTALYWYRQSLGQGPEFLIYFQGTGAADDSGLPNDRFFAVRPEGSVSTLKIQRTERGDSAVYLCASSLRGPGDTQYFGPGTRLTVL.

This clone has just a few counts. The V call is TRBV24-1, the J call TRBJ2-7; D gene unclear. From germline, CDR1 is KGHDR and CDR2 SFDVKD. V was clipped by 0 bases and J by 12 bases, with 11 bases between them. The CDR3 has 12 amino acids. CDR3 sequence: CATSDLGQKLYF. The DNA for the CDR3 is TGTGCCACCAGTGATTTGGGGCAGAAGCTGTACTTC.

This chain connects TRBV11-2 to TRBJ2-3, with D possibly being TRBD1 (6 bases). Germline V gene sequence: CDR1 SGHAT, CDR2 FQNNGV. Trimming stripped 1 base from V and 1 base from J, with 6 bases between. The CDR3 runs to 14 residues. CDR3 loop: CASSLAGGTDTQYF. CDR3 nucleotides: TGTGCCAGCAGCTTAGCAGGGGGCACAGATACGCAGTATTTT.

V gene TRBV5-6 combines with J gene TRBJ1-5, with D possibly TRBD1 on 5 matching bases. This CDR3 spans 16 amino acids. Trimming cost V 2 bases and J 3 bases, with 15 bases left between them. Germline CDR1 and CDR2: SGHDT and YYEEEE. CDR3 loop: CASSLGVTWSNQPQHF. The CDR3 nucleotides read TGTGCCAGCAGCTTAGGGGTGACTTGGTCCAATCAGCCCCAGCATTTT.

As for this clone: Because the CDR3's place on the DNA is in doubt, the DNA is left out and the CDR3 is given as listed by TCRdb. The CDR3 reads CASRFGTGALREYF. V usage is TRBV2 and J usage is TRBJ2-7; the D call TRBD1 from the table was never checked on the DNA. Germline loops: CDR1 SNHLY, CDR2 FYNNEI. The CDR3 is made up of 14 amino acids, end residues included.

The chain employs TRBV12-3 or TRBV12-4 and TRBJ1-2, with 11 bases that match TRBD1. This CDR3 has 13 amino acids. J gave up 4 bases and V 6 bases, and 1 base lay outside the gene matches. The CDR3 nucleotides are TGTGCCAGCAGGGGGACAGGGGGCTATGGCTACACCTTC. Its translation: CASRGTGGYGYTF.

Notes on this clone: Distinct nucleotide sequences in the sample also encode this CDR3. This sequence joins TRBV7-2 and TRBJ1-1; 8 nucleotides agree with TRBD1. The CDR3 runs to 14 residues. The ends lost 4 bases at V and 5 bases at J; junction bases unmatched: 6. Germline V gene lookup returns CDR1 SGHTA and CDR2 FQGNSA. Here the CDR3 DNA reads TGTGCCAGCAGCTCGTTACAGGGGGATACTGAAGCTTTCTTT. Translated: CASSSLQGDTEAFF.

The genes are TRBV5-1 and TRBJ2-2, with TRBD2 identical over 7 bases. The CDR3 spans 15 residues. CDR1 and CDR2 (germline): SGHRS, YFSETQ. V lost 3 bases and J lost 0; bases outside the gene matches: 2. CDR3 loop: CASSSAGSNTGELFF. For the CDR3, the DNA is TGCGCCAGCAGCTCAGCGGGGTCGAACACCGGGGAGCTGTTTTTT.

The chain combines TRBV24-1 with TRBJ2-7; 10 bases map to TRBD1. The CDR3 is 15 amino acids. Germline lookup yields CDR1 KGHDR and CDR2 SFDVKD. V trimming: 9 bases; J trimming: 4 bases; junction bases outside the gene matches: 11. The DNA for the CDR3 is TGTGCCACCCGAAACCGACAGGGGGCGGGGTACGAGCAGTACTTC. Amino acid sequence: CATRNRQGAGYEQYF.

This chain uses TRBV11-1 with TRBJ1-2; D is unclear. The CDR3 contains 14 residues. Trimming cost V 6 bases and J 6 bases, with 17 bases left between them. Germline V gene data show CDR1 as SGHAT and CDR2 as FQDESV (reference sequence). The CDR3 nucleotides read TGTGCCAGCAGTCCTGCTGGGCGGAGGGATGGCTACACCTTC. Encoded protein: CASSPAGRRDGYTF.

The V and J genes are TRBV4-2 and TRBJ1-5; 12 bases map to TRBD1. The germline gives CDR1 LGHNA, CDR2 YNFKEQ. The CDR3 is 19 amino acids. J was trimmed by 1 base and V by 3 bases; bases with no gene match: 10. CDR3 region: CASSQSGGTGGMSNQPQHF. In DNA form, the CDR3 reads TGTGCCAGCAGCCAGTCCGGTGGGACAGGGGGCATGAGCAATCAGCCCCAGCATTTT.

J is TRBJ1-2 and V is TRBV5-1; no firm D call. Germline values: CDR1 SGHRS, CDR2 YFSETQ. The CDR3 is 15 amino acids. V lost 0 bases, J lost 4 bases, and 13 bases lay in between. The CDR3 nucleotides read TGCGCCAGCAGCTTGGAGCGGGGAAGTGGCTATGGCTACACCTTC. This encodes CASSLERGSGYGYTF.

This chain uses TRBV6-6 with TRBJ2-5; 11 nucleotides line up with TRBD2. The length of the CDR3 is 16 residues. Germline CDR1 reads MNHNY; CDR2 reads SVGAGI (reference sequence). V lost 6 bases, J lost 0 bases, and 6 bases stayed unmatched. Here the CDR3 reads CASSQLAGEYQETQYF. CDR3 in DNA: TGTGCCAGCAGCCAACTAGCGGGGGAGTACCAAGAGACCCAGTACTTC.